These 24 T cell receptor beta chains originate from one sample sequenced in a study of blood T cells in healthy people across ages (dated by TCRdb to the mid-2010s). Library prep was done by 5' RACE. Sequencing used an Illumina HiSeq 2500. A second PCR of roughly 7 to 12 cycles was run with a J-beta primer mix and a sample-barcoded 5' primer. Using fastp at Q25 and MiXCR, TCRdb reprocessed the public reads and kept productive beta chains. Here each entry gathers all rows of one CDR3 protein and keeps the most common genes and DNA. The sample table records fewer than 950,000 distinct CDR3 sequences; about 37% of these occur just once. The top ten hold around 13% of the sample. The material sequenced was blood. Source of these receptors: a man younger than 30 in good health.

The chain has TRBV9 and TRBJ1-1, with D perhaps matching TRBD1 (5 bases). CDR1 and CDR2 from the germline V gene are SGDLS and YYNGEE. The CDR3 runs to 17 residues. Trimming left V 0 bases short and J 4 bases short, with 19 bases between. The CDR3 DNA reads TGTGCCAGCAGCGTAGATCCCGTTGGGGTGCAGGGCACTGAAGCTTTCTTT. It encodes CASSVDPVGVQGTEAFF. Combining the CDR3 with reference TRBV9 and TRBJ1-1 gives the whole variable domain DSGVTQTPKHLITATGQRVTLRCSPRSGDLSVYWYQQSLDQGLQFLIQYYNGEERAKGNILERFSAQQFPDLHSELNLSSLELGDSALYFCASSVDPVGVQGTEAFFGQGTRLTVV.

The V gene is TRBV30, the J gene TRBJ2-1; D call uncertain. The J call may be wrong; the DNA end is better matched by TRBJ2-7. Germline V gene lookup returns CDR1 GTSNPN and CDR2 SVGIG (reference sequence). The length of the CDR3 is 15 residues. The CDR3 DNA is TGTGCCTGGAGCGACCGCGCCAGCGCATACAATGAGCAGTACTTC. It encodes CAWSDRASAYNEQYF.

This clonotype has just a few counts. The chain employs TRBV4-1 and TRBJ1-5; unclear D gene. The germline CDR1 and CDR2 sequences are MGHRA and YSYEKL. Trimming took off 1 base at V and 0 bases at J, with 10 bases between the two ends. The CDR3 covers 16 residues. The CDR3 DNA reads as TGCGCCAGCAGCCAAGGCCCGACACGTAGCAATCAGCCCCAGCATTTT. Its protein is CASSQGPTRSNQPQHF.

This clonotype came up many times. V usage is TRBV5-1 and J usage is TRBJ2-7, with 7 positions matching TRBD1. Germline CDR1 SGHRS, CDR2 YFSETQ. The length of the CDR3 is 14 residues. Losses at the gene ends were 4 bases for V and 2 bases for J; bases not matched to a gene: 6. CDR3 bases: TGCGCCAGCAGCCGCGACAGGGCCACCTACGAGCAGTACTTC. It is translated as CASSRDRATYEQYF.

This clonotype was seen only a few times. J is TRBJ2-7 and V is TRBV28; no firm D call. CDR3 size: 15 residues. V lost 3 bases, J lost 0 bases, and 12 bases lay in between. Germline values: CDR1 MDHEN, CDR2 SYDVKM. The CDR3 DNA reads TGTGCCAGCAGTTTCCCTGGATCGAGCTCCTACGAGCAGTACTTC. This sequence encodes CASSFPGSSSYEQYF.

This clonotype was seen a handful of times. This chain links TRBV18 with TRBJ1-1, with a tentative D call TRBD1 (5 bases). The length of the CDR3 is 16 residues. Looked up from germline, CDR1 is KGHSH and CDR2 is LQKENI. Trimming left V 2 bases short and J 0 bases short, with 13 bases between. In nucleotides, the CDR3 is TGTGCCAGCTCACCAATTAAGGGGCTACTGAACACTGAAGCTTTCTTT. Its protein product is CASSPIKGLLNTEAFF.

This clonotype was counted between two and nine times. The J gene is TRBJ1-1, the V gene TRBV29-1; no clear D. V shed 5 bases and J shed 2 bases, with 12 bases lying between them. The length of the CDR3 is 13 residues. Per the germline V gene, CDR1 is SQVTM and CDR2 is ANQGSEA. Here the CDR3 reads CSVLRRGNTEAFF. The CDR3 DNA reads TGCAGCGTTCTTAGGCGGGGAAACACTGAAGCTTTCTTT. Using reference TRBV29-1 and TRBJ1-1 for the parts outside the CDR3, the full variable domain is SAVISQKPSRDICQRGTSLTIQCQVDSQVTMMFWYRQQPGQSLTLIATANQGSEATYESGFVIDKFPISRPNLTFSTLTVSNMSPEDSSIYLCSVLRRGNTEAFFGQGTRLTVV.

This clonotype was recorded at least ten times. V is TRBV20-1 and J is TRBJ1-6; 9 bases align to TRBD1. This CDR3 spans 15 amino acids. V was pared by 5 bases and J by 8 bases, with 10 bases of the junction left unmatched. Per the germline V gene, CDR1 is DFQATT and CDR2 is SNEGSKA (reference sequence). DNA of the CDR3: TGCAGTGCTGTCGTCCGGACAGGGGTGGATTCACCCCTCCACTTT. Translated: CSAVVRTGVDSPLHF.

This clonotype has just a few counts. The chain uses TRBV7-9 and TRBJ1-1; D might be TRBD1 (5 bases). Trimming removed 5 bases from V and 3 bases from J, with 10 bases in between. The CDR3 runs to 13 residues. CDR1 and CDR2 from the germline V gene are SEHNR and FQNEAQ (reference sequence). CDR3 amino acids: CASSQTVYTEAFF. In nucleotides, the CDR3 is TGTGCCAGCAGCCAGACAGTCTACACTGAAGCTTTCTTT.

The V and J genes are TRBV9 and TRBJ2-5; weak D call: TRBD1 (5 bases). The CDR3 spans 15 residues. The V end was cut by 3 bases, the J end by 11 bases, with 23 bases between. Germline V gene lookup returns CDR1 SGDLS and CDR2 YYNGEE. This CDR3 reads CASSEGLTVYNEQYF. The CDR3 DNA sequence: TGTGCCAGCAGCGAGGGCCTGACAGTTTACAATGAGCAGTACTTC.

The chain combines TRBV12-3 or TRBV12-4 with TRBJ2-2; the D is unclear. This CDR3 has 16 amino acids. V was shortened by 7 bases and J by 4 bases, with 19 bases between the two germline ends. The CDR3 sequence: CASNSDTADATGELFF. In DNA, the CDR3 is TGTGCCAGCAACTCAGACACCGCCGACGCCACCGGGGAGCTGTTTTTT.

CDR3 residues: CSAPYKGNQPQHF. As DNA, the CDR3 is TGCAGTGCTCCGTATAAGGGCAATCAGCCCCAGCATTTT. The chain uses TRBV20-1 and TRBJ1-5, with D unresolved. Looked up from germline, CDR1 is DFQATT and CDR2 is SNEGSKA (reference sequence). The CDR3 length is 13 residues. V dropped 5 bases and J dropped 2 bases, with 10 bases sitting between them.

V is TRBV7-9 and J is TRBJ1-1; unclear D gene. The CDR3 is made up of 12 amino acids. V was clipped by 3 bases and J by 6 bases, with 8 bases between them. Germline V gives CDR1 SEHNR, CDR2 FQNEAQ (reference sequence). In DNA, the CDR3 is TGTGCCAGCAGCTTGAGTTCGGCTGAAGCTTTCTTT. Translating gives CASSLSSAEAFF. The entire variable domain, with the rest obtained from reference TRBV7-9 and TRBJ1-1, is as follows: DTGVSQNPRHKITKRGQNVTFRCDPISEHNRLYWYRQTLGQGPEFLTYFQNEAQLEKSRLLSDRFSAERPKGSFSTLEIQRTEQGDSAMYLCASSLSSAEAFFGQGTRLTVV.

The V gene is TRBV18, the J gene TRBJ2-6; D is unclear. The germline CDR1 and CDR2 sequences are KGHSH and LQKENI. This CDR3 region has 15 residues. V lost 2 bases to trimming and J lost 1 base, with 6 bases between them. The CDR3 region has the DNA TGTGCCAGCTCACCAAATCTTTCTGGGGCCAACGTCCTGACTTTC. It yields the protein CASSPNLSGANVLTF.

This clonotype was seen many times. The rearrangement uses TRBV2 and TRBJ2-5, with a possible D match to TRBD2 (6 bases). The germline V gene has CDR1 SNHLY and CDR2 FYNNEI. The CDR3 is made up of 13 amino acids. Trimming shortened V by 7 bases and J by 5 bases, and 14 bases separated the two germline ends. DNA of the CDR3: TGTGCCAGCACCTCTAGCGCCATGGAGACCCAGTACTTC. As protein: CASTSSAMETQYF.

The CDR3 region is CASSHGLHPYEQYF. DNA for the CDR3: TGTGCCAGCAGCCATGGGCTACACCCCTACGAGCAGTACTTC. The V and J genes are TRBV7-2 and TRBJ2-5, with no clear D. The J call is in doubt because the DNA end fits TRBJ2-7 better. The germline V gene has CDR1 SGHTA and CDR2 FQGNSA. The CDR3 runs to 14 residues.

On this clonotype: Just one base apart from a much larger clone, this may be a read error. This chain connects TRBV5-1 to TRBJ2-3; 11 bases agree with TRBD1. Trimming cost V 7 bases and J 5 bases; bases outside gene matches: 12. The germline gives CDR1 SGHRS, CDR2 YFSETQ. The CDR3 consists of 16 residues. CDR3 DNA sequence: TGCGCCAGCGGCCTACTAGGACAGGGGGCGGGAGATACGCAGTATTTT. Its translation is CASGLLGQGAGDTQYF. Combining the CDR3 with reference TRBV5-1 and TRBJ2-3 gives the whole variable domain KAGVTQTPRYLIKTRGQQVTLSCSPISGHRSVSWYQQTPGQGLQFLFEYFSETQRNKGNFPGRFSGRQFSNSRSEMNVSTLELGDSALYLCASGLLGQGAGDTQYFGPGTRLTVL.

V and J are TRBV7-9 and TRBJ1-1, with D unclear. The V end was cut by 1 base, the J end by 3 bases, with 9 bases between. This CDR3 contains 14 residues. Germline CDR1 is SEHNR and CDR2 is FQNEAQ (reference sequence). The CDR3 nucleotides read TGTGCCAGCAGCTTAGATGAGGGCTACACTGAAGCTTTCTTT. As protein: CASSLDEGYTEAFF.

This clonotype was detected once. This rearrangement joins TRBV28 to TRBJ1-1, with D perhaps matching TRBD1 (5 bases). There are 13 residues in the CDR3. Trimming removed 6 bases from V and 6 bases from J, with 14 bases in between. CDR1 and CDR2 from the germline V gene are MDHEN and SYDVKM. DNA of the CDR3: TGTGCCAGCAGCTCGAGGGGTAGCGCTGAAGCTTTCTTT. It specifies CASSSRGSAEAFF.

V is TRBV7-2 and J is TRBJ1-5; D remains unclear. Germline CDR1 SGHTA, CDR2 FQGNSA. V was clipped by 2 bases and J by 0 bases, with 8 bases between them. This CDR3 spans 15 amino acids. CDR3 amino acids: CASSLRISSNQPQHF. CDR3 nucleotides: TGTGCCAGCAGCTTACGGATTTCTAGCAATCAGCCCCAGCATTTT.

This clonotype was detected a few times. This sequence joins TRBV20-1 and TRBJ1-2; D perhaps matches TRBD1 (6 bases). CDR3 size: 14 residues. The V and J ends lost 1 base and 6 bases respectively, with 15 bases between them. The germline V gene encodes CDR1 DFQATT and CDR2 SNEGSKA (reference sequence). The DNA for the CDR3 is TGCAGTGCTAGAGGCCTAACAGGGATGGATGGCTACACCTTC. This gives the protein CSARGLTGMDGYTF.

This clonotype was counted at least ten times. The V and J genes are TRBV29-1 and TRBJ1-2; D remains ambiguous. Between the trimmed V and J ends, which lost 0 bases and 4 bases, there was a span of 9 bases. The length of the CDR3 is 13 residues. Germline V gives CDR1 SQVTM, CDR2 ANQGSEA. This CDR3 reads CSVEDGQTYGYTF. Here the CDR3 DNA reads TGCAGCGTTGAAGACGGTCAGACCTATGGCTACACCTTC.

The chain links TRBV4-3 to TRBJ2-4, with D possibly being TRBD1 (6 bases). V lost 0 bases, J lost 6 bases, and 12 bases lay in between. The germline V gene encodes CDR1 LGHNA and CDR2 YSLEER. The CDR3 length is 15 residues. The CDR3 region has the DNA TGCGCCAGCAGCCAAGATTTAGGGACAAGAAACATTCAGTACTTC. As protein: CASSQDLGTRNIQYF.

In this sample, this clonotype turned up a few times. This chain uses TRBV12-3 or TRBV12-4 with TRBJ1-5; D is unresolved. This CDR3 contains 13 residues. Trimming cost V 7 bases and J 7 bases, with 14 bases left between them. CDR3: CASTVGLYQPQHF. For the CDR3, the DNA is TGTGCCAGCACCGTTGGGTTGTACCAGCCCCAGCATTTT.